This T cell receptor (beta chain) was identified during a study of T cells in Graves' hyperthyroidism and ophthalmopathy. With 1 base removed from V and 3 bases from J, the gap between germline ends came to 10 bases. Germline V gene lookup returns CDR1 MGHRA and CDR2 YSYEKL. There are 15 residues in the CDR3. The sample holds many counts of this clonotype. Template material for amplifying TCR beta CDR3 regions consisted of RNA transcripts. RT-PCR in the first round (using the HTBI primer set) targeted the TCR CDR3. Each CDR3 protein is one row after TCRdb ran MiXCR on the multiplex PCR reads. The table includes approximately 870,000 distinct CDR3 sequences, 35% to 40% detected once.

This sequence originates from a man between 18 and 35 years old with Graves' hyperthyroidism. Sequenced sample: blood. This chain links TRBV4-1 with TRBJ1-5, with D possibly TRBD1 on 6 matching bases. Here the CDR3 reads CASSQGGHYNQPQHF. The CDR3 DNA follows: TGCGCCAGCAGCCAAGGGGGACACTACAATCAGCCCCAGCATTTT.